The 28 T cell receptor beta chains in this list originate from one sample, sequenced in a study of blood T cell repertoires in COVID-19. Repertoires were generated with immunoSEQ multiplex PCR, while TCRdb's copy carries only in-frame clones and drops some. The table records around 250,000 clones, roughly 86% of them present only once. The sequenced sample was peripheral blood. The receptor set was obtained from a woman aged 65 to 85 with active or convalescent COVID-19.

The chain couples TRBV10-1 to TRBJ2-7, with D unclear. V was clipped by 3 bases and J by 3 bases, with 3 bases between them. This CDR3 comprises 11 residues. Germline V gene data show CDR1 as WNHNN and CDR2 as SYGVQD (reference sequence). The CDR3 nucleotides are TGCGCCAGCAGTGACCACTACGAGCAGTACTTC. Its protein product is CASSDHYEQYF.

CDR3 nucleotides: TGTGCCAGCAGATCAGGGAACACTGAAGCTTTCTTT. Translation: CASRSGNTEAFF. V gene TRBV6-4 combines with J gene TRBJ1-1; no clear D gene. The CDR3 totals 12 residues. The germline V gene encodes CDR1 MRHNA and CDR2 SNTAGT. Between the trimmed V and J ends, which lost 6 bases and 1 base, there was a span of 6 bases.

The V and J genes are TRBV4-3 and TRBJ1-4, with a possible D match to TRBD1 (5 bases). Germline-derived CDR1 and CDR2 are LGHNA and YSLEER. This CDR3 region has 15 residues. V shed 0 bases and J shed 8 bases, with 13 bases lying between them. The CDR3 region is CASSQEAFQGEKLFF. As DNA, the CDR3 is TGCGCCAGCAGCCAAGAAGCCTTTCAGGGCGAAAAACTGTTTTTT.

This chain connects TRBV19 to TRBJ2-1, with 8 bases matching TRBD2. The CDR3 loop spans 14 amino acids. The V gene's germline CDR1 is LNHDA and CDR2 SQIVND (reference sequence). With 7 bases clipped from V and 7 bases from J, the junction kept 9 bases outside the gene matches. CDR3: CASKSGGAGNEQFF. CDR3 coding DNA: TGTGCCAGTAAAAGCGGGGGAGCGGGGAATGAGCAGTTCTTC.

V gene TRBV5-1 combines with J gene TRBJ2-2; weak D call: TRBD1 (5 bases). Germline V gene data show CDR1 as SGHRS and CDR2 as YFSETQ. The CDR3 loop spans 14 amino acids. The ends were cut back, 4 bases at V and 2 bases at J, with 9 bases in the middle. The CDR3 here is CASSPQGNTGELFF. The CDR3 DNA is TGCGCCAGCAGCCCCCAGGGCAACACCGGGGAGCTGTTTTTT.

The rearrangement uses TRBV18 and TRBJ2-3, with 9 positions matching TRBD2. Germline CDR1 KGHSH, CDR2 LQKENI. This CDR3 has 16 amino acids. V dropped 1 base and J dropped 4; count of bases not matched to a gene: 6. The CDR3 here is CASSPRAGGTSDTQYF. The CDR3 coding sequence is TGTGCCAGCTCACCACGGGCGGGGGGGACGTCAGATACGCAGTATTTT.

This clone was detected once. The chain links TRBV5-6 to TRBJ1-2; TRBD1 matches at 7 bases. CDR1 is SGHDT and CDR2 is YYEEEE in the germline V gene. Trimming removed 0 bases from V and 4 bases from J; junction bases left unmatched: 3. CDR3 length: 14 amino acids. CDR3 in amino acids: CASSLAQGVYGYTF. In DNA, the CDR3 is TGTGCCAGCAGCTTGGCTCAGGGGGTCTATGGCTACACCTTC.

The V call is TRBV18, the J call TRBJ1-4; 10 nucleotides agree with TRBD1. Germline V gives CDR1 KGHSH, CDR2 LQKENI. J lost 7 bases, V lost 3 bases, and 8 bases had no gene match. The CDR3 covers 16 residues. CDR3 coding DNA: TGTGCCAGCTCACCGATGACAGGGGGCGTTGTTGAAAAACTGTTTTTT. Its translation: CASSPMTGGVVEKLFF.

V is TRBV5-1 and J is TRBJ1-4; a possible D gene is TRBD1 (5 bases). Between the trimmed V and J ends, which lost 4 bases and 2 bases, there was a span of 12 bases. Germline values: CDR1 SGHRS, CDR2 YFSETQ. CDR3 length: 15 amino acids. CDR3 in amino acids: CASSVLGRTNEKLFF. DNA of the CDR3: TGCGCCAGCAGCGTTTTGGGGCGTACTAATGAAAAACTGTTTTTT.

The chain couples TRBV11-2 to TRBJ2-7, with 9 bases that match TRBD1. The CDR3 totals 15 residues. From germline, CDR1 is SGHAT and CDR2 FQNNGV. Trimming at V came to 1 base and at J to 3 bases, leaving 4 bases not matched to a gene. CDR3 amino acids: CASSLVGQGGYEQYF. Here the CDR3 DNA reads TGTGCCAGCAGCTTAGTGGGACAGGGCGGCTACGAGCAGTACTTC. Drawing the rest from reference TRBV11-2 and TRBJ2-7, the complete variable domain is EAGVAQSPRYKIIEKRQSVAFWCNPISGHATLYWYQQILGQGPKLLIQFQNNGVVDDSQLPKDRFSAERLKGVDSTLKIQPAKLEDSAVYLCASSLVGQGGYEQYFGPGTRLTVT.

This chain uses TRBV7-2 with TRBJ1-2; no clear D gene. The length of the CDR3 is 13 residues. V lost 2 bases and J 8 bases, leaving 12 bases between the germline ends. Per the germline V gene, CDR1 is SGHTA and CDR2 is FQGNSA. CDR3 DNA: TGTGCCAGCAGCTTACGGGGAGTTGAGGGCTACACCTTC. Its translation is CASSLRGVEGYTF.

V usage is TRBV10-3 and J usage is TRBJ1-3; D may be TRBD1 (6 bases). The CDR3 runs to 11 residues. V lost 8 bases and J 4 bases, leaving 6 bases between the germline ends. The germline V gene has CDR1 ENHRY and CDR2 SYGVKD. CDR3 loop: CAIGQGNTIYF. CDR3 sequence (DNA): TGTGCCATCGGACAGGGAAACACCATATATTTT.

The chain joins TRBV5-4 to TRBJ1-1; D is possibly TRBD1 (5 bases). CDR1 and CDR2 (germline): SGHNT, YYREEE (reference sequence). V lost 3 bases, J lost 6 bases, and 12 bases lay in between. The CDR3 sequence is 13 residues long. CDR3 loop: CASSSGRGAEAFF. The CDR3, as DNA: TGTGCCAGCAGCTCGGGACGGGGGGCTGAAGCTTTCTTT.

The chain has TRBV10-2 and TRBJ1-2, with a possible D match to TRBD1 (5 bases). The CDR3 covers 12 residues. From germline, CDR1 is WSHSY and CDR2 SAAADI. V shed 5 bases and J shed 7 bases, with 11 bases lying between them. CDR3 sequence reads: CASSQGVIGYTF. CDR3 nucleotide sequence: TGCGCCAGCAGTCAGGGTGTTATTGGCTACACCTTC.

The rearrangement links TRBV5-8 to TRBJ2-1; TRBD1 matches at 8 bases. The V gene's germline CDR1 is SGHTS and CDR2 YDEGEE. There are 14 residues in the CDR3. J was trimmed by 10 bases and V by 1 base; bases with no gene match: 7. This CDR3 is CASSLPGGKSEQFF. CDR3 nucleotide sequence: TGTGCCAGCAGCTTGCCAGGGGGCAAAAGCGAGCAGTTCTTC.

This rearrangement joins TRBV11-3 to TRBJ2-5; 8 bases map to TRBD2. The ends lost 5 bases at V and 5 bases at J; junction bases unmatched: 7. The CDR3 extends over 14 amino acids. The germline V gene has CDR1 SGHNT and CDR2 YENEEA. In DNA form, the CDR3 reads TGTGCCAGCAGCCCCCGGGTAGCGGGGGAGACCCAGTACTTC. Protein sequence: CASSPRVAGETQYF.

V is TRBV7-2 and J is TRBJ1-2; 7 nucleotides line up with TRBD1. Losses at the gene ends were 2 bases for V and 7 bases for J; bases not matched to a gene: 7. The CDR3 runs 14 residues. Germline V gene data show CDR1 as SGHTA and CDR2 as FQGNSA. The CDR3 region is CASSLYRDSRGYTF. As DNA, the CDR3 is TGTGCCAGCAGCTTATACCGGGACAGTCGTGGCTACACCTTC.

The rearrangement joins TRBV5-1 to TRBJ2-7; 8 positions agree with TRBD1. The germline CDR1 and CDR2 sequences are SGHRS and YFSETQ. CDR3 length: 16 residues. With 3 bases clipped from V and 1 base from J, the junction kept 9 bases outside the gene matches. The DNA for the CDR3 is TGCGCCAGCAGCTGGAATTACGACAGGGGTTCCTACGAGCAGTACTTC. Amino acids: CASSWNYDRGSYEQYF.

The chain links TRBV19 to TRBJ2-6; TRBD1 agrees at 8 bases. Germline CDR1 is LNHDA and CDR2 is SQIVND (reference sequence). This CDR3 has 15 residues. V was pared by 11 bases and J by 4 bases, with 10 bases of the junction left unmatched. The CDR3 here is CASAGGIGGANVLTF. CDR3 DNA: TGTGCCTCGGCAGGGGGCATAGGAGGGGCCAACGTCCTGACTTTC.

The sample holds one count of this clone. V is TRBV2 and J is TRBJ2-1; 9 bases line up with TRBD1. Looked up from germline, CDR1 is SNHLY and CDR2 is FYNNEI. The CDR3 has 14 amino acids. V gave up 3 bases and J gave up 9 bases; unmatched junction bases: 6. The CDR3 reads CASSEGQGGVEQFF. In DNA form, the CDR3 reads TGTGCCAGCAGTGAGGGACAGGGAGGAGTTGAGCAGTTCTTC.

The chain joins TRBV12-3 or TRBV12-4 to TRBJ2-1, with 9 bases that match TRBD2. V shed 4 bases and J 14 bases; nucleotides not matched to a gene: 3. The CDR3 runs 11 residues. This chain's CDR3 is CASSSGGGEFF. CDR3 bases: TGTGCCAGCAGTTCCGGCGGGGGGGAGTTCTTC.

This clone was observed a single time. This chain links TRBV6-5 with TRBJ1-2; TRBD1 matches at 7 bases. The junction had 5 bases not matched to a gene; V was cut back by 5 bases and J by 8 bases. The CDR3 has 12 residues. Germline values: CDR1 MNHEY, CDR2 SVGAGI. CDR3 in amino acids: CASSLQGTGYTF. CDR3 DNA: TGTGCCAGCAGTCTACAGGGGACGGGCTACACCTTC.

V and J are TRBV2 and TRBJ2-6, with D perhaps TRBD2 (5 bases). This CDR3 is 13 amino acids long. Looked up from germline, CDR1 is SNHLY and CDR2 is FYNNEI. Trimming left V 7 bases short and J 4 bases short, with 8 bases between. The CDR3 coding sequence is TGTGCCAGCAAACGCGGGGGGGCCAACGTCCTGACTTTC. This encodes CASKRGGANVLTF.

The chain joins TRBV6-5 to TRBJ1-2; 8 bases are shared with TRBD1. The CDR3 runs 14 residues. The germline V gene has CDR1 MNHEY and CDR2 SVGAGI. Trimming at V came to 6 bases and at J to 6 bases, leaving 9 bases not matched to a gene. CDR3 nucleotides: TGTGCCAGCAGCCATACAGGGGGGGGAGATGGCTACACCTTC. Its protein is CASSHTGGGDGYTF.

The chain employs TRBV29-1 and TRBJ2-7, with D possibly being TRBD1 (6 bases). V dropped 8 bases and J dropped 7 bases, with 21 bases sitting between them. From germline, CDR1 is SQVTM and CDR2 ANQGSEA. There are 13 residues in the CDR3. The CDR3 DNA reads as TGCAGCTTCACCGGGACAAGCCCGGGAGAGCAGTACTTC. Encoded protein: CSFTGTSPGEQYF.

The table lists this clone with a count of one. The rearrangement uses TRBV20-1 and TRBJ2-7, with D maybe TRBD1 (5 bases). V lost 3 bases to trimming and J lost 8 bases, with 23 bases between them. Germline V gene lookup returns CDR1 DFQATT and CDR2 SNEGSKA (reference sequence). The CDR3 sequence is 15 residues long. Written as DNA, the CDR3 is TGCAGTGCTAGTGGGGCCCCCGGCAGCTCAGGGCAGCAGTACTTC. It yields the protein CSASGAPGSSGQQYF.

This chain links TRBV4-3 with TRBJ2-3, with 8 bases fitting TRBD1. The J segment lost 3 bases and the V segment lost 1 base, leaving 6 bases of the junction unmatched. The CDR3 is 16 amino acids. CDR1 and CDR2 (germline): LGHNA, YSLEER. CDR3 nucleotide sequence: TGCGCCAGCAGCCAAGTAGCAGGGGGCGCAACAGATACGCAGTATTTT. Translated: CASSQVAGGATDTQYF.

V usage is TRBV27 and J usage is TRBJ2-5; 9 nucleotides match TRBD1. Germline V CDR1 and CDR2: MNHEY, SMNVEV (reference sequence). The CDR3 runs 15 residues. V shed 8 bases, J shed 4 bases, and the junction held 11 bases outside the gene matches. The chain's CDR3 is CASSSTGGYLETQYF. In DNA form, the CDR3 reads TGTGCCAGCTCCTCTACAGGGGGCTATTTAGAGACCCAGTACTTC.